This entry lists 7 T cell receptor beta chains sequenced from one sample in a study of blood T cell repertoires in COVID-19. The assay was immunoSEQ multiplex PCR, and TCRdb's table has in-frame clones only and misses some. Of about 130,000 clones listed, around 80% are singletons. Sequenced material: peripheral blood. These receptors originate from a human donor in a cohort sampled during active COVID-19.

CDR3 region: CASSIGVPIEAFF. The CDR3 DNA follows: TGTGCCAGTAGTATCGGGGTGCCAATAGAAGCTTTCTTT. This chain links TRBV19 with TRBJ1-1; D uncertain. CDR1 and CDR2 (germline): LNHDA, SQIVND (reference sequence). Trimming shortened V by 3 bases and J by 8 bases, and 13 bases separated the two germline ends. The CDR3 is 13 residues long. Looking up the rest from reference TRBV19 and TRBJ1-1 gives the full variable domain: DGGITQSPKYLFRKEGQNVTLSCEQNLNHDAMYWYRQDPGQGLRLIYYSQIVNDFQKGDIAEGYSVSREKKESFPLTVTSAQKNPTAFYLCASSIGVPIEAFFGQGTRLTVV.

The table lists this clone with a count of one. The chain employs TRBV11-2 and TRBJ2-5, with D perhaps matching TRBD1 (5 bases). The CDR3 is made up of 14 amino acids. The V gene's germline CDR1 is SGHAT and CDR2 FQNNGV. V lost 5 bases and J 2 bases, leaving 12 bases between the germline ends. The CDR3 is CASSQGREQETQYF. For the CDR3, the DNA is TGTGCCAGCAGCCAGGGCCGAGAGCAAGAGACCCAGTACTTC.

The V and J genes are TRBV4-1 and TRBJ1-2; 11 bases agree with TRBD1. This CDR3 has 18 amino acids. Trimming took 1 base from V and 4 from J; bases not matched to a gene: 11. Germline V lookup: CDR1 MGHRA, CDR2 YSYEKL. DNA of the CDR3: TGCGCCAGCAGCCAAGCCCCACTGCCGGGACAGGGGGTCTATGGCTACACCTTC. Protein sequence: CASSQAPLPGQGVYGYTF.

This chain connects TRBV19 to TRBJ2-7, with D tentatively TRBD2 (5 bases). Germline CDR1 is LNHDA and CDR2 is SQIVND (reference sequence). The CDR3 consists of 15 residues. V was pared by 4 bases and J by 7 bases, with 20 bases between. The CDR3 DNA follows: TGTGCCAGTAGTAATCCTCGGGCCCCTACTAGGGAGCAGTACTTC. It codes for CASSNPRAPTREQYF.

The chain carries TRBV7-9 and TRBJ1-1; TRBD1 is a possible D gene (6 bases). V lost 4 bases, J lost 0 bases, and 12 bases lay in between. From germline, CDR1 is SEHNR and CDR2 FQNEAQ (reference sequence). The CDR3 is 15 amino acids. CDR3: CASSSRGSMNTEAFF. CDR3 DNA sequence: TGTGCCAGCAGCTCCAGGGGTTCCATGAACACTGAAGCTTTCTTT. Looking up the rest from reference TRBV7-9 and TRBJ1-1 gives the full variable domain: DTGVSQNPRHKITKRGQNVTFRCDPISEHNRLYWYRQTLGQGPEFLTYFQNEAQLEKSRLLSDRFSAERPKGSFSTLEIQRTEQGDSAMYLCASSSRGSMNTEAFFGQGTRLTVV.

This chain links TRBV6-6 with TRBJ2-7, with 8 bases identical to TRBD1. This CDR3 region has 15 residues. The junction had 5 bases not matched to a gene; V was cut back by 4 bases and J by 0 bases. Germline V gene sequence: CDR1 MNHNY, CDR2 SVGAGI (reference sequence). CDR3 region: CASSSRGQSSYEQYF. For the CDR3, the DNA is TGTGCCAGCAGTTCCAGGGGGCAGAGCTCCTACGAGCAGTACTTC.

This clone turned up a few times. In nucleotides, the CDR3 is TGTGCCCAACAAAACAGGGGCTACGAGCAGTACTTC. It specifies CAQQNRGYEQYF. The rearrangement links TRBV30 to TRBJ2-7; 7 nucleotides align to TRBD1. Germline CDR1 and CDR2: GTSNPN and SVGIG (reference sequence). V shed 8 bases, J shed 3 bases, and the junction held 7 bases outside the gene matches. The CDR3 runs 12 residues.